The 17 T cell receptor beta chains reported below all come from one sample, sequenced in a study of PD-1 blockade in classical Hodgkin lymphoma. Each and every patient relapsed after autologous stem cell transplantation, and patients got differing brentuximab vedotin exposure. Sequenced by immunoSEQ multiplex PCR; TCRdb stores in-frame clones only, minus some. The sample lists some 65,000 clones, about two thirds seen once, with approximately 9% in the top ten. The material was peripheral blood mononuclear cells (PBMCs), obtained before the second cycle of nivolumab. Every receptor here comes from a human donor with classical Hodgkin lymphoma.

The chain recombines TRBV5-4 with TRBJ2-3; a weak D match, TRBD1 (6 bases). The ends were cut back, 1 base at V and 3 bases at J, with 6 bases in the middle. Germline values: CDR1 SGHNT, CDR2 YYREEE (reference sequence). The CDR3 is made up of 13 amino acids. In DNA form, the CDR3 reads TGTGCCAGCAGCTTGAGGGGGACAGATACGCAGTATTTT. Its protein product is CASSLRGTDTQYF.

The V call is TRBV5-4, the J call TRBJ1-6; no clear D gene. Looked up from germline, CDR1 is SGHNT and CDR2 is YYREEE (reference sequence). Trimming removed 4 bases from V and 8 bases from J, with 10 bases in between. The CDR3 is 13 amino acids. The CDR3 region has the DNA TGTGCCAGCAGCACGGATCTGTATTCACCCCTCCACTTT. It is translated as CASSTDLYSPLHF. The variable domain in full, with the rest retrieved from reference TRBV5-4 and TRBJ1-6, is ETGVTQSPTHLIKTRGQQVTLRCSSQSGHNTVSWYQQALGQGPQFIFQYYREEENGRGNFPPRFSGLQFPNYSSELNVNALELDDSALYLCASSTDLYSPLHFGNGTRLTVT.

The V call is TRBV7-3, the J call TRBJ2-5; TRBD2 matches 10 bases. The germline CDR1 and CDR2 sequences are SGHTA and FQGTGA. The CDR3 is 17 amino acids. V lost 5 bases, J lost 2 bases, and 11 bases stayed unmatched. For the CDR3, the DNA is TGTGCCAGCAGCCTAAGTGGTGGACTAGCGGAGCAAGAGACCCAGTACTTC. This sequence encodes CASSLSGGLAEQETQYF.

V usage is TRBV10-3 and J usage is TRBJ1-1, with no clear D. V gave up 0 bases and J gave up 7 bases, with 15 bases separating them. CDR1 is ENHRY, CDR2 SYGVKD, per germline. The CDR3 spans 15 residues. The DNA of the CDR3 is TGTGCCATCAGTGAGTCTGGCGGCAGCACTCATGAAGCTTTCTTT. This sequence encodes CAISESGGSTHEAFF.

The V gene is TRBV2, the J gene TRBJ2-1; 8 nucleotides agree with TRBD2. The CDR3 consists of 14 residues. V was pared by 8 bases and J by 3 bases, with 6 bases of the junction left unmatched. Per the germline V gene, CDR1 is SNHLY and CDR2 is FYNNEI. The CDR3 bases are TGTGCCAGCCGTAGCGGGAAACTCTACAATGAGCAGTTCTTC. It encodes CASRSGKLYNEQFF.

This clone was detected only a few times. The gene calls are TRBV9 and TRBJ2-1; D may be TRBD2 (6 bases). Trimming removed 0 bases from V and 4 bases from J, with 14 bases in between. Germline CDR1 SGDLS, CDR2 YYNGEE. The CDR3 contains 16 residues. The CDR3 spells CASSVGGEAVYNEQFF. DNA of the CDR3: TGTGCCAGCAGCGTAGGGGGGGAGGCAGTTTACAATGAGCAGTTCTTC.

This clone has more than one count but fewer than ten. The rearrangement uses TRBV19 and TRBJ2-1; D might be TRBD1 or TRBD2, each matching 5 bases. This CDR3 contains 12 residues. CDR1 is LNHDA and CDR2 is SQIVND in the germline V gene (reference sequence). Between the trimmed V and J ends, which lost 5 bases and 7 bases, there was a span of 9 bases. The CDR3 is CASSGGVNEQFF. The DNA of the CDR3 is TGTGCCAGTAGTGGGGGAGTGAATGAGCAGTTCTTC.

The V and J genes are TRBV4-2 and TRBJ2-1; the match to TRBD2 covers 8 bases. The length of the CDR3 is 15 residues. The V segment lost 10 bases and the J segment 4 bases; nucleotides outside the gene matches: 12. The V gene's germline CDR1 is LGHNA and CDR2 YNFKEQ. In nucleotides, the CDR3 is TGTGCCACCCAAAACAGGGCTAGCGGGTACAATGAGCAGTTCTTC. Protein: CATQNRASGYNEQFF.

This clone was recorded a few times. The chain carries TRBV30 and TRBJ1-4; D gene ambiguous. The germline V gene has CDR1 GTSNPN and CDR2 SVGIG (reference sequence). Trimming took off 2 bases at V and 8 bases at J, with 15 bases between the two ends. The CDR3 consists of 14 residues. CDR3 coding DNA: TGTGCCTGGAGTCCCCAGTATCCGGACGAAAAACTGTTTTTT. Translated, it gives CAWSPQYPDEKLFF.

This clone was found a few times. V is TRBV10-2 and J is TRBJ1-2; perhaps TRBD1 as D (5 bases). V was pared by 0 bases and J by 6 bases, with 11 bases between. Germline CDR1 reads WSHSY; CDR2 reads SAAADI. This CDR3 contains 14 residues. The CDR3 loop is CASSESAGADGYTF. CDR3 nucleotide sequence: TGCGCCAGCAGTGAGTCGGCCGGGGCGGATGGCTACACCTTC.

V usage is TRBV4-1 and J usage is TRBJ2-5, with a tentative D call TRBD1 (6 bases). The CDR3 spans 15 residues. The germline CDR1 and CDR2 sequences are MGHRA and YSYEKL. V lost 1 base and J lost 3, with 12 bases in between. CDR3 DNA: TGCGCCAGCAGCCAAGGTGGTAACAGGGAAGAGACCCAGTACTTC. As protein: CASSQGGNREETQYF.

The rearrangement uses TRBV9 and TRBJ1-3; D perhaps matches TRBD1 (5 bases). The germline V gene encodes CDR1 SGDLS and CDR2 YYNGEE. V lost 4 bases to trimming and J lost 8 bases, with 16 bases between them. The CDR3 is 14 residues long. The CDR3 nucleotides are TGTGCCAGCAGCCCCGAGGGAGGGGAAGACACCATATATTTT. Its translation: CASSPEGGEDTIYF. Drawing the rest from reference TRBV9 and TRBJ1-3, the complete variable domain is DSGVTQTPKHLITATGQRVTLRCSPRSGDLSVYWYQQSLDQGLQFLIQYYNGEERAKGNILERFSAQQFPDLHSELNLSSLELGDSALYFCASSPEGGEDTIYFGEGSWLTVV.

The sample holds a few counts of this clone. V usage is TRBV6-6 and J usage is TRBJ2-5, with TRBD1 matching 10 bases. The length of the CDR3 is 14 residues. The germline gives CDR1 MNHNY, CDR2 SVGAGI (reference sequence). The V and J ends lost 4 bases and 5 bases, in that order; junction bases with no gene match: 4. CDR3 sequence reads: CASSWGQGQETQYF. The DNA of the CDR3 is TGTGCCAGCAGTTGGGGACAGGGGCAGGAGACCCAGTACTTC.

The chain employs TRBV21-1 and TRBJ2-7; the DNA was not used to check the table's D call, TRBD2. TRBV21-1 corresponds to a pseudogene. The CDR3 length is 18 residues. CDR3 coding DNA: TGTGCCAGCAGCAAATCGGGTCTACTAGCGGGGGCCTCCTACGAGCAGTACTTC. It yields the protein CASSKSGLLAGASYEQYF.

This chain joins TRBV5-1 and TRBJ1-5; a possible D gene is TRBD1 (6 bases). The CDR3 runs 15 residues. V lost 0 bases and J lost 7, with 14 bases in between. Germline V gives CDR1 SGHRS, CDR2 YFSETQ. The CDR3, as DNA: TGCGCCAGCAGCTTGGAAACAGGGAGGGGACAGCCCCAGCATTTT. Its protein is CASSLETGRGQPQHF.

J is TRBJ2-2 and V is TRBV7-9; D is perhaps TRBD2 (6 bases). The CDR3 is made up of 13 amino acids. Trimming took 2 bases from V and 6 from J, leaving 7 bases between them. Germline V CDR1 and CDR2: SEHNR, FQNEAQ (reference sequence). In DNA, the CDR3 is TGTGCCAGCAGCTTATGGGAGGCCGGGGAGCTGTTTTTT. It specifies CASSLWEAGELFF.

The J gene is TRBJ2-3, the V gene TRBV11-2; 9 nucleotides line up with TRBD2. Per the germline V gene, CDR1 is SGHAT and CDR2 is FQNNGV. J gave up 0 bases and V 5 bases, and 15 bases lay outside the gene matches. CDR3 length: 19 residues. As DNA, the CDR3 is TGTGCCAGCAGCCTCCCCCCAGAGCGGGGGGCCTCTAGCACAGATACGCAGTATTTT. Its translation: CASSLPPERGASSTDTQYF.